Included here is one T cell receptor (beta chain) sequence, with context. The CDR3 sequence is 13 residues long. Germline CDR1 reads MNHNS; CDR2 reads SASEGT. Both 60 Vbeta primers and 13 Jbeta primers went into the PCR. Some clones are missing from TCRdb's copy, which holds only in-frame ones; the method was immunoSEQ multiplex PCR. The table has about 180,000 clones, more than 70% seen once. This sample is part of a study of cytomegalovirus exposure and HLA in healthy donors. Material for sequencing was PBMCs. The genes are TRBV6-1 and TRBJ2-5; TRBD1 aligns across 10 bases. The J call may be incorrect, as the DNA end agrees better with TRBJ2-7. The receptor was isolated from a girl aged 5-17 years in good health and CMV-seropositive. CDR3 sequence: CASARDRGDEQYF. For the CDR3, the DNA is TGTGCCAGCGCCCGGGACAGGGGCGACGAGCAGTACTTC.